This T cell receptor (beta chain) was sequenced during a study of blood T cells in healthy people across ages. There were healthy Caucasian individuals from Russia, aged roughly 6 to 90, serving as donors. Trimming at V came to 1 base and at J to 5 bases, leaving 10 bases not matched to a gene. Germline V gives CDR1 LGHNA, CDR2 YNFKEQ. This CDR3 region has 20 residues. With a J-beta primer mix and a sample-barcoded 5' primer, a second PCR ran about 7 to 12 cycles. TCRdb called the 5' RACE reads again in MiXCR, with one record for every CDR3 protein. The sample comprises approximately 850,000 distinct CDR3 sequences, more than 40% of which are singletons, and nearly 20% rests with the top ten.

This rearrangement joins TRBV4-2 to TRBJ2-2; TRBD2 agrees at 16 bases. This receptor was obtained from a man between 60 and 75 years old in good health. Sequenced input: blood. The CDR3 nucleotides are TGTGCCAGCAGCCAAGTTTTCCTGGGACTAGCGGGGGGGCAAACCGGGGAGCTGTTTTTT. Translating gives CASSQVFLGLAGGQTGELFF.